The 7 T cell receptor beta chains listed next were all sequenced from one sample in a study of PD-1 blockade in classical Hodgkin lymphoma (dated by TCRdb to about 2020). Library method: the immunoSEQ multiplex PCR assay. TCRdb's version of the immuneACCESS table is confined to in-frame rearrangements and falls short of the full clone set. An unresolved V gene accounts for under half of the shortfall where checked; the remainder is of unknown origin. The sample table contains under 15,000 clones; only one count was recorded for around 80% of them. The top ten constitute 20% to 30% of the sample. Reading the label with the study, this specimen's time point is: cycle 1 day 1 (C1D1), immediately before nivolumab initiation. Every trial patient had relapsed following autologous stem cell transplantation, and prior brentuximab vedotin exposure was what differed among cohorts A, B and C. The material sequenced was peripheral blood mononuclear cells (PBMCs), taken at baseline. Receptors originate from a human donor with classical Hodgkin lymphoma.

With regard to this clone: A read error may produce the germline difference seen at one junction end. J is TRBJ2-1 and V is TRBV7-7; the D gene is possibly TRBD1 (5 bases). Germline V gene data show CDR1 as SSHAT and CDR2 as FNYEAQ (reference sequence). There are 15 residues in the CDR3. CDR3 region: CASSLEHGQGNEQFF. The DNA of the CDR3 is TGTGCTAGCAGCTTAGAGCACGGGCAGGGTAATGAGCAGTTCTTC.

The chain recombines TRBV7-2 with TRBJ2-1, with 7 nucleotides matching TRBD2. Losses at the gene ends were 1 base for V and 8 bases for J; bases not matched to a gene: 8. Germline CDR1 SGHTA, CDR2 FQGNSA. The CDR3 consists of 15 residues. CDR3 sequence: CASSLDPGGWDEQFF. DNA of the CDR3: TGTGCCAGCAGCTTAGACCCGGGAGGCTGGGATGAGCAGTTCTTC.

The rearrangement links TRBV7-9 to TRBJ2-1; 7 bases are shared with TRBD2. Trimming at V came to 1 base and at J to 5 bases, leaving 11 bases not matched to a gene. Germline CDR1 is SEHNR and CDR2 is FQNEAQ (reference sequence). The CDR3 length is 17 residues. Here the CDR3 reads CASSLVQVAGLNNEQFF. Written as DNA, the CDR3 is TGTGCCAGCAGCTTAGTACAGGTCGCGGGACTAAACAATGAGCAGTTCTTC.

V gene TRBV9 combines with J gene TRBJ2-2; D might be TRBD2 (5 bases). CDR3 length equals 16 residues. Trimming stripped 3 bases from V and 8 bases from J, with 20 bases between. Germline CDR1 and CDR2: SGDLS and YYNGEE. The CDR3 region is CASSGLRLGDLGELFF. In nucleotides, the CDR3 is TGTGCCAGCAGCGGTCTAAGACTGGGAGATTTGGGGGAGCTGTTTTTT.

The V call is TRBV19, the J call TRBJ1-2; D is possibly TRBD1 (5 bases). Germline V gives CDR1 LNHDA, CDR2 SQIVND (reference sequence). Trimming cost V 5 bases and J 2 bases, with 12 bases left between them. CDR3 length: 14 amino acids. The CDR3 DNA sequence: TGTGCCAGTAGTTTCCGGGACGGGAACTATGGCTACACCTTC. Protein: CASSFRDGNYGYTF.

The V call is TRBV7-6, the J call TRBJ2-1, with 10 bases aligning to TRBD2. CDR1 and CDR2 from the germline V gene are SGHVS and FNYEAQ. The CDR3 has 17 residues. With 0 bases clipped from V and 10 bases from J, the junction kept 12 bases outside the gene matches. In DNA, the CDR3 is TGTGCCAGCAGCTTAGCAAACTATCTAGCGGGAGCTCGAGAGCAGTTCTTC. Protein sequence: CASSLANYLAGAREQFF.

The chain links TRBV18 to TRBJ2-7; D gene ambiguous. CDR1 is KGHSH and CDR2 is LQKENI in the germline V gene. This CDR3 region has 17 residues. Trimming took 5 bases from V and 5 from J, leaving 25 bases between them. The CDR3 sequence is CASSKNLLGTGGDEQYF. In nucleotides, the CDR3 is TGTGCCAGCTCAAAAAATCTTCTGGGCACCGGTGGGGACGAGCAGTACTTC.